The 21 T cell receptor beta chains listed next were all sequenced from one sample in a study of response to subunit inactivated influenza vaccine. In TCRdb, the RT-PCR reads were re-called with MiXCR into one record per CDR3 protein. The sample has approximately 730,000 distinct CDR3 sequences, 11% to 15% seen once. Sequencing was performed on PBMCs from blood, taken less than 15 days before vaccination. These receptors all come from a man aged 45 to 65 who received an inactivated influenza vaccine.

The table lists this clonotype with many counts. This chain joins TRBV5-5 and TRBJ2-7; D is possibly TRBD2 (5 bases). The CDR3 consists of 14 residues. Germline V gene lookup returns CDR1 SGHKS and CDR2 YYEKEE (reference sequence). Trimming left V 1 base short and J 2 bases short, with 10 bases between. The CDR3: CASSLSDGTYEQYF. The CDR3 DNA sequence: TGTGCCAGCAGCTTGTCGGACGGGACCTACGAGCAGTACTTC. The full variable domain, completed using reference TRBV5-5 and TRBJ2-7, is DAGVTQSPTHLIKTRGQQVTLRCSPISGHKSVSWYQQVLGQGPQFIFQYYEKEERGRGNFPDRFSARQFPNYSSELNVNALLLGDSALYLCASSLSDGTYEQYFGPGTRLTVT.

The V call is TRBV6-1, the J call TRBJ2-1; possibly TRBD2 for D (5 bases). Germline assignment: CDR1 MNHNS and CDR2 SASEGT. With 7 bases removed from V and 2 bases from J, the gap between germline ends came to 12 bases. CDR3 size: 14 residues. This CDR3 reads CASTGGSTYNEQFF. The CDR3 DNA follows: TGTGCCAGCACAGGCGGGTCGACCTACAATGAGCAGTTCTTC.

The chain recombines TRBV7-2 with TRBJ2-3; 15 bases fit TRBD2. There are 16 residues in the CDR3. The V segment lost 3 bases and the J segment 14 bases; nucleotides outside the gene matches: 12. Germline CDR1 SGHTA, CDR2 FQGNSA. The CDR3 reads CASSFPTGTSGGRAYF. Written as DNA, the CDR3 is TGTGCCAGCAGCTTTCCCACCGGGACTAGCGGGGGGCGGGCGTATTTT.

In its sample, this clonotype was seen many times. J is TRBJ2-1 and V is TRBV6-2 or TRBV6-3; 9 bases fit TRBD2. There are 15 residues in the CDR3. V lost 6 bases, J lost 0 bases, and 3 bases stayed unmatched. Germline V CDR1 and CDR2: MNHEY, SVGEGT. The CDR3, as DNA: TGTGCCAGCAGCCGACTAGCGGTCTCCTACAATGAGCAGTTCTTC. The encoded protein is CASSRLAVSYNEQFF.

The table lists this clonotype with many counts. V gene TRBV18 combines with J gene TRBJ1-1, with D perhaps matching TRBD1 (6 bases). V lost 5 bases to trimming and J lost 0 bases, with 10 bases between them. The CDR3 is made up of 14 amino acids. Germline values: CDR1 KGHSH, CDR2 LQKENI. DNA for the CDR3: TGTGCCAGCTCAAGGACAGAAATGAACACTGAAGCTTTCTTT. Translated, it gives CASSRTEMNTEAFF.

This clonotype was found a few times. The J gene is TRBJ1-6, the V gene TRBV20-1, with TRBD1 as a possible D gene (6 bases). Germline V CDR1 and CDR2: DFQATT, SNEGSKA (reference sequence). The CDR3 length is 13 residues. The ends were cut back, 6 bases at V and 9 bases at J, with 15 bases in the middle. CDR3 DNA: TGCAGTGCCAGAACAGGGAGTGGTTCACCCCTCCACTTT. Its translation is CSARTGSGSPLHF.

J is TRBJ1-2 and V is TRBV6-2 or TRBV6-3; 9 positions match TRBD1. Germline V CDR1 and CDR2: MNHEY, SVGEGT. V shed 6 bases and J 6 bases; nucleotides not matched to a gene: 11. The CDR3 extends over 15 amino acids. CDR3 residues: CASSLDRGDWNGYTF. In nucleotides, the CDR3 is TGTGCCAGCAGCCTGGACAGGGGCGATTGGAATGGCTACACCTTC.

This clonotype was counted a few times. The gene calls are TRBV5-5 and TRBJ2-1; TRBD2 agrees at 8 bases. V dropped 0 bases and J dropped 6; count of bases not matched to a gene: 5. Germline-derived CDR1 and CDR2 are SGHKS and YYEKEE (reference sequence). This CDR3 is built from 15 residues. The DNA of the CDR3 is TGTGCCAGCAGCTTGGAAACTAGCGGTTCCAATGAGCAGTTCTTC. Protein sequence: CASSLETSGSNEQFF.

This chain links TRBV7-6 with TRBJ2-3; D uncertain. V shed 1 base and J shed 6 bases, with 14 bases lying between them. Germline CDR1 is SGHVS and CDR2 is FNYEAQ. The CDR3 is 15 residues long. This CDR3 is CASSLGFSSPDTQYF. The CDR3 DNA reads TGTGCCAGCAGCTTAGGTTTCAGCTCCCCGGATACGCAGTATTTT.

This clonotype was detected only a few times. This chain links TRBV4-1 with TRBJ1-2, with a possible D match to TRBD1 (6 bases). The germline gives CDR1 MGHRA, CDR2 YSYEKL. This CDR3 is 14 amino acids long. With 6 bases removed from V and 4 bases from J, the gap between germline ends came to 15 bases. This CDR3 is CASRRTEKVYGYTF. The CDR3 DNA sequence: TGCGCCAGCAGACGGACAGAGAAAGTCTATGGCTACACCTTC.

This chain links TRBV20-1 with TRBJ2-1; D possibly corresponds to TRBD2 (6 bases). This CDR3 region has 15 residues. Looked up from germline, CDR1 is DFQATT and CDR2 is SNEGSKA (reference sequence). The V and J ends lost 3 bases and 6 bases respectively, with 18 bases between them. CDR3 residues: CSASGSEGRGNEQFF. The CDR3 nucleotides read TGCAGTGCTAGTGGGTCGGAGGGCCGAGGCAATGAGCAGTTCTTC.

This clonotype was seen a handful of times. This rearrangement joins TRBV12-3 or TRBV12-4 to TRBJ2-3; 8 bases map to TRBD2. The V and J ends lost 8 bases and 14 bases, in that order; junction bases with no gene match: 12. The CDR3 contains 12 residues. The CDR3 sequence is CASRGGPIGTYF. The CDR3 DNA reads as TGTGCCAGCCGGGGGGGCCCTATTGGGACGTATTTT.

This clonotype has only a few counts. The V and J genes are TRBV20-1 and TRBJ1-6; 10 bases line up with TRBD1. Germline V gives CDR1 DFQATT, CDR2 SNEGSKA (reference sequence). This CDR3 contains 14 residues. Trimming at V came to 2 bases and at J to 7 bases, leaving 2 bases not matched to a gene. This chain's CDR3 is CSARMGQGNSPLHF. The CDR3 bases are TGCAGTGCTAGAATGGGACAGGGGAATTCACCCCTCCACTTT.

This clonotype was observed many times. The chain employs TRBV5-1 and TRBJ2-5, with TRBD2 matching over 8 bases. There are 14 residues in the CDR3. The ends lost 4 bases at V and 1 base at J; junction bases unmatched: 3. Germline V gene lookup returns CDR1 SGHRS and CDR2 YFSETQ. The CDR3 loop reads CASSGGTSQETQYF. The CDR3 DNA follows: TGCGCCAGCAGCGGAGGGACTAGCCAAGAGACCCAGTACTTC.

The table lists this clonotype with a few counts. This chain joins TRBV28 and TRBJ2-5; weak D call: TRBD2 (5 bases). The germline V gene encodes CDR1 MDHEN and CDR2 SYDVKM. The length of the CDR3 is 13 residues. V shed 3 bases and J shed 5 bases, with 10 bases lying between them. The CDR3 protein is CASSFRGLETQYF. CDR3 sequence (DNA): TGTGCCAGCAGTTTTAGAGGGCTGGAGACCCAGTACTTC.

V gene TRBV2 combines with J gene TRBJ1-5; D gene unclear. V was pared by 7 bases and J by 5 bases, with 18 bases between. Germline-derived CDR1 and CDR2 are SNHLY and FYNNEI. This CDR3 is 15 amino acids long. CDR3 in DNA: TGTGCCAGCAAAGTCATGAACAGCTTGGATCAGCCCCAGCATTTT. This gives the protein CASKVMNSLDQPQHF. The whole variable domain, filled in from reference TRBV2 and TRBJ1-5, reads EPEVTQTPSHQVTQMGQEVILRCVPISNHLYFYWYRQILGQKVEFLVSFYNNEISEKSEIFDDQFSVERPDGSNFTLKIRSTKLEDSAMYFCASKVMNSLDQPQHFGDGTRLSIL.

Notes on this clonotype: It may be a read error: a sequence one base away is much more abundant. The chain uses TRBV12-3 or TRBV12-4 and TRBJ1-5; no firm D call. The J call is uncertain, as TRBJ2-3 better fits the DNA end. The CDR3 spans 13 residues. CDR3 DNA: TGTGCCAGCAGTTTCAGTGAGAATCAGCCCCAGTATTTT. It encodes CASSFSENQPQYF.

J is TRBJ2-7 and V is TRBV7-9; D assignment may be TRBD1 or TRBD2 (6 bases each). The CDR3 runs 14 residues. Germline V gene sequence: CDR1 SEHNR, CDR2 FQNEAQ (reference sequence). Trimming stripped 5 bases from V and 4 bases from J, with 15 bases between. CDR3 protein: CASSRLTGAYEQYF. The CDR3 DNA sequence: TGTGCCAGCAGCCGCCTCACGGGGGCTTACGAGCAGTACTTC. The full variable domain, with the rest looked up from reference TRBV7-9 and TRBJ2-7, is DTGVSQNPRHKITKRGQNVTFRCDPISEHNRLYWYRQTLGQGPEFLTYFQNEAQLEKSRLLSDRFSAERPKGSFSTLEIQRTEQGDSAMYLCASSRLTGAYEQYFGPGTRLTVT.

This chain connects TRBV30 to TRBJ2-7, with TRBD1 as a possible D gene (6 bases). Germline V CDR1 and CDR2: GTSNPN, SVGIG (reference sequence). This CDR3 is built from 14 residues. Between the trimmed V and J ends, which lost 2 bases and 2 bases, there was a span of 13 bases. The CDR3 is CAWSRGRGPYEQYF. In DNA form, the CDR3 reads TGTGCCTGGAGTCGGGGCAGGGGACCCTACGAGCAGTACTTC. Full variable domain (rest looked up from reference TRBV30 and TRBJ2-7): SQTIHQWPATLVQPVGSPLSLECTVEGTSNPNLYWYRQAAGRGLQLLFYSVGIGQISSEVPQNLSASRPQDRQFILSSKKLLLSDSGFYLCAWSRGRGPYEQYFGPGTRLTVT.

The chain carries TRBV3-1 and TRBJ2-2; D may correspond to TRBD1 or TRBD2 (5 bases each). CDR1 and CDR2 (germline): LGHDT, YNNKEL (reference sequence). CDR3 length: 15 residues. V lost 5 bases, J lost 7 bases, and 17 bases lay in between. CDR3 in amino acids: CASSLRSGTGGELFF. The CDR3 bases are TGTGCCAGCAGCTTGCGGTCGGGGACCGGCGGGGAGCTGTTTTTT.

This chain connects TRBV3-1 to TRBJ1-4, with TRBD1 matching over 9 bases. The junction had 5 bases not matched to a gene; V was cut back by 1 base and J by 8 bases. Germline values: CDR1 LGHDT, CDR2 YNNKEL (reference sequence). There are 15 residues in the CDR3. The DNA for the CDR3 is TGTGCCAGCAGCCAAGGCCTGGGGACAGGGGAAAAACTGTTTTTT. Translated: CASSQGLGTGEKLFF. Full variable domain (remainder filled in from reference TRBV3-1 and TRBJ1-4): DTAVSQTPKYLVTQMGNDKSIKCEQNLGHDTMYWYKQDSKKFLKIMFSYNNKELIINETVPNRFSPKSPDKAHLNLHINSLELGDSAVYFCASSQGLGTGEKLFFGSGTQLSVL.